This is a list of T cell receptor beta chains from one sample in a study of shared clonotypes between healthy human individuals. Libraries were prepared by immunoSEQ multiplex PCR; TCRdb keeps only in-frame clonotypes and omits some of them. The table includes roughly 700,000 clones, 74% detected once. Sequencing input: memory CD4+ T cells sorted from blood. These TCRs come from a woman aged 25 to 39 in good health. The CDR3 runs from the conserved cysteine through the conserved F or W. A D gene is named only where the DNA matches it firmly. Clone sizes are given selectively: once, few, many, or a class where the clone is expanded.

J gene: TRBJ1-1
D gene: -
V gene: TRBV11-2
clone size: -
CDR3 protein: CASSLVVGGVTEAFF
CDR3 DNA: TGTGCCAGCAGCTTAGTAGTGGGAGGGGTCACTGAAGCTTTCTTT

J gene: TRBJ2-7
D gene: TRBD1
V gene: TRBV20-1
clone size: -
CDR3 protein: CSGTASYEQYF
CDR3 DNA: TGCAGCGGGACAGCAAGCTACGAGCAGTACTTC

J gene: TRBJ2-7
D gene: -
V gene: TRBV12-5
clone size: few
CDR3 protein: CASGLAPVSESYEQYF
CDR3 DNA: TGTGCTAGTGGTTTGGCCCCGGTAAGCGAGTCCTACGAGCAGTACTTC

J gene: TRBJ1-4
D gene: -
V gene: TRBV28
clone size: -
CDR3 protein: CASSLDTQLNEKLFF
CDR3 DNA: TGTGCCAGCAGTTTAGACACACAGCTTAATGAAAAACTGTTTTTT

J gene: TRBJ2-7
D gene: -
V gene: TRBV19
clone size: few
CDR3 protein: CASSTGPGTYEQYF
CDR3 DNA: TGTGCCAGTAGTACGGGGCCAGGAACCTACGAGCAGTACTTC

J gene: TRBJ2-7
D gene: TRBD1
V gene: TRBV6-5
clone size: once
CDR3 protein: CASRSTGDEQYF
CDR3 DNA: TGTGCCAGCAGATCCACAGGGGACGAGCAGTACTTC

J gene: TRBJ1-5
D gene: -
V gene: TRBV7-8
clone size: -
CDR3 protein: CASSPTSSNQPQHF
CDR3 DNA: TGTGCCAGCAGCCCCACTTCTAGCAATCAGCCCCAGCATTTT

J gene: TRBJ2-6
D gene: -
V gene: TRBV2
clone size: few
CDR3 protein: CASSVRRGVAGANVLTF
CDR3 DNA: TGTGCCAGCAGTGTTCGAAGGGGGGTCGCCGGGGCCAACGTCCTGACTTTC

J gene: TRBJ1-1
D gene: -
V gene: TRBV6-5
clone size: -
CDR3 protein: CASRSRGRYTEAFF
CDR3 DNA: TGTGCCAGCAGAAGCCGGGGTCGGTACACTGAAGCTTTCTTT

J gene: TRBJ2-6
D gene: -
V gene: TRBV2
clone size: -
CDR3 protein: CASSGGSGANVLTF
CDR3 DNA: TGTGCCAGCAGTGGGGGATCTGGGGCCAACGTCCTGACTTTC

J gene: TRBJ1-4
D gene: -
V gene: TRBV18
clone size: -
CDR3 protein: CASSQVDGEKLFF
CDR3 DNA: TGTGCCAGCTCACAAGTGGACGGCGAAAAACTGTTTTTT

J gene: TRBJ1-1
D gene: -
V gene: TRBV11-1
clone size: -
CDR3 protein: CASSLDYQGWTEAFF
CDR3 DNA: TGTGCCAGCAGCTTAGATTACCAGGGTTGGACTGAAGCTTTCTTT

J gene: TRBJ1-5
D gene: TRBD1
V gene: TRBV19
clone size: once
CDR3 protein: CASSHPGQNQPQHF
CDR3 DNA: TGTGCCAGTAGTCACCCGGGACAGAATCAGCCCCAGCATTTT

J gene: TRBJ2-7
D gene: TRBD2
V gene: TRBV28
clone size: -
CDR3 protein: CASRPGGLTYEQYF
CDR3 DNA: TGTGCCAGCAGGCCGGGAGGACTCACCTACGAGCAGTACTTC

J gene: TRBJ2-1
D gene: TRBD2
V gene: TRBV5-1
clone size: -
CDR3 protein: CASSLSRENNEQFF
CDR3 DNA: TGCGCCAGCAGCCTATCGCGGGAGAACAATGAGCAGTTCTTC

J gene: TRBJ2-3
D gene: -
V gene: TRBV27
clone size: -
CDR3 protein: CASSNPGPRRDTQYF
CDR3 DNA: TGTGCCAGCAGTAACCCCGGGCCTCGTCGGGATACGCAGTATTTT

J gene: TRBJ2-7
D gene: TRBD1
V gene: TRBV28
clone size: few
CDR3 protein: CASTGQGGLYEQYF
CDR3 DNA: TGTGCCAGCACCGGACAGGGGGGCCTGTACGAGCAGTACTTC

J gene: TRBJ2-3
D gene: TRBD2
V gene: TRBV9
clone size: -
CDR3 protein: CASGRMGGRAIDTQYF
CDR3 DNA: TGTGCCAGCGGACGAATGGGCGGGAGGGCCATAGATACGCAGTATTTT

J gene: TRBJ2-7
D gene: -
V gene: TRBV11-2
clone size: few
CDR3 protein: CASRHREYEQYF
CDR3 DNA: TGTGCCAGCAGACACAGGGAATACGAGCAGTACTTC

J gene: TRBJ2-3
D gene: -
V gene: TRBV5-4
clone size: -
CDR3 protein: CASSGRSDTQYF
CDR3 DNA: TGTGCCAGCAGCGGTCGTTCCGATACGCAGTATTTT

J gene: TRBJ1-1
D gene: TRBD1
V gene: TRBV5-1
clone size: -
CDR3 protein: CASSPRTGGYNTEAFF
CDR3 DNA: TGCGCCAGCAGCCCTCGGACAGGGGGCTATAACACTGAAGCTTTCTTT

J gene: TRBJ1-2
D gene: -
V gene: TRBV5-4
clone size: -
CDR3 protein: CASSLRGDYGYTF
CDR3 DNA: TGTGCCAGCAGCTTGAGGGGGGACTATGGCTACACCTTC

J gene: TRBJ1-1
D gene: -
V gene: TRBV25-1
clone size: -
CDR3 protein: CASRETGWHTEAFF
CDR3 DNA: TGTGCCAGCAGGGAGACAGGCTGGCACACTGAAGCTTTCTTT

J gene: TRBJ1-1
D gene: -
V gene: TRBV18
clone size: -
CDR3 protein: CASSTDPNTEAFF
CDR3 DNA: TGTGCCAGCTCAACAGACCCCAACACTGAAGCTTTCTTT

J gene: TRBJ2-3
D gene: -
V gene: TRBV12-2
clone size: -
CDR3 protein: CASRLLGRCPGGVNTDTQYF
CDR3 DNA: TGTGCAAGTCGCTTGCTTGGGAGGTGTCCGGGCGGCGTCAACACAGATACGCAGTATTTT

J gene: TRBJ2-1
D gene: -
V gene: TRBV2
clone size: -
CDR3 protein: CASTSDGNEQFF
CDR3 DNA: TGTGCCAGCACGAGTGACGGCAATGAGCAGTTCTTC

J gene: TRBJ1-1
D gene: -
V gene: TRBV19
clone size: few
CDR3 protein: CASSSGHTHMNTEAFF
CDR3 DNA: TGTGCCAGTAGTTCCGGGCATACCCACATGAACACTGAAGCTTTCTTT

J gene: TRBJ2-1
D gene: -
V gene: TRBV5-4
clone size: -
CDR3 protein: CASSPGLGVSQFF
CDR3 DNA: TGTGCCAGCAGCCCGGGACTGGGGGTTTCGCAGTTCTTC

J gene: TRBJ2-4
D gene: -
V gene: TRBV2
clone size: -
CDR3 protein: CASKEERLAKNIQYF
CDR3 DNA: TGTGCCAGCAAGGAGGAGCGGCTAGCCAAAAACATTCAGTACTTC

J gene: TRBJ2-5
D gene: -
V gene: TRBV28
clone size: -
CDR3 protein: CASSLLRGEETQYF
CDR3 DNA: TGTGCCAGCAGTTTACTTCGTGGGGAAGAGACCCAGTACTTC

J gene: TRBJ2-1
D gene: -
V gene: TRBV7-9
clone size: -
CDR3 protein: CASSQLASYNEQFF
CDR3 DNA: TGTGCCAGCAGCCAGCTAGCGAGCTACAATGAGCAGTTCTTC

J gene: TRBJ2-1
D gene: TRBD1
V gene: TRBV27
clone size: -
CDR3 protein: CASSLYLGQDNEQFF
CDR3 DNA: TGTGCCAGCAGTTTATATTTGGGACAGGACAATGAGCAGTTCTTC

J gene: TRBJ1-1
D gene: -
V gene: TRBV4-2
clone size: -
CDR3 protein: CASSQVQFSGLTEAFF
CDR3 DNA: TGTGCCAGCAGCCAAGTTCAGTTTTCAGGATTGACTGAAGCTTTCTTT

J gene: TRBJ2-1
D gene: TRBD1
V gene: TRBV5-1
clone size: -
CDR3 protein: CASSLDRGAYNEQFF
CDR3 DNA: TGCGCCAGCAGCTTGGACAGGGGTGCCTACAATGAGCAGTTCTTC